This T cell receptor (beta chain) derives from a study of T-cell reconstitution after alpha-beta-depleted transplantation in children. Study-wide points: It was surviving recipient T cells and thymic progenitors that gave some patients high TCRbeta diversity at day 60. Several hundred expanded graft clones reportedly gave rise to the alpha-beta T cells present about two months after transplant. A year post-transplant, T-cell counts and diversity derived mostly from newly produced T cells.

Remarks on this clonotype: Its antigen is unknown.

V was cut by 11 bases and J by 5 bases, with 13 bases left in between. CDR3 length equals 11 residues. Germline loops: CDR1 ENHRY, CDR2 SYGVKD. It was with unique molecular identifiers that the TCRbeta library was prepared. TCRdb reanalysed the PCR reads using MiXCR and keeps one entry per CDR3 protein. The sample lists about 240,000 distinct CDR3 sequences, roughly 25% occurring once. The receptor was derived from a girl aged 2 to 10 with Fanconi anemia, due to receive a stem cell transplant. The gene calls are TRBV10-3 and TRBJ2-7; D is unclear. This material consisted of PBMCs, taken before TCRalphabeta/CD19-depleted stem cell transplant. Here the CDR3 reads CAGGMSHEQYF. The CDR3 DNA reads TGTGCCGGCGGTATGTCGCACGAGCAGTACTTC.